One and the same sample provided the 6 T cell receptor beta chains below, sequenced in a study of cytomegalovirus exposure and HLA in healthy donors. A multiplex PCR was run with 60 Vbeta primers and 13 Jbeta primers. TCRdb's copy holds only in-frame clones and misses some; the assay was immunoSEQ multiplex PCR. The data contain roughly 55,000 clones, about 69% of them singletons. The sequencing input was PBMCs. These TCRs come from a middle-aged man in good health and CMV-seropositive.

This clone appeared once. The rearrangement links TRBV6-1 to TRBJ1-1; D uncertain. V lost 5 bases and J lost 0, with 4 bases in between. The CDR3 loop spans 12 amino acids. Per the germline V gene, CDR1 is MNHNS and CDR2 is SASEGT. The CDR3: CASSPMNTEAFF. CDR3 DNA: TGTGCCAGCAGTCCTATGAACACTGAAGCTTTCTTT.

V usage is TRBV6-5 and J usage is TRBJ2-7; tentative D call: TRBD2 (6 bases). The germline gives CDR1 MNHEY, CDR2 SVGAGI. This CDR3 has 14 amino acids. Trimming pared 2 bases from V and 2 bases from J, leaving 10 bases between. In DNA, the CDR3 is TGTGCCAGCAGTTACGGAGGGGCGGCCTACGAGCAGTACTTC. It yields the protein CASSYGGAAYEQYF.

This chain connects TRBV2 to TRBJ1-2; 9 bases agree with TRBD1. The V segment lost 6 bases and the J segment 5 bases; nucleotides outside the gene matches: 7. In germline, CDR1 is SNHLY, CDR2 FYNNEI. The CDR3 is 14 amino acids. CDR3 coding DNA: TGTGCCAGCAGGGGCCCCGGGACAGGGTATGGCTACACCTTC. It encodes CASRGPGTGYGYTF.

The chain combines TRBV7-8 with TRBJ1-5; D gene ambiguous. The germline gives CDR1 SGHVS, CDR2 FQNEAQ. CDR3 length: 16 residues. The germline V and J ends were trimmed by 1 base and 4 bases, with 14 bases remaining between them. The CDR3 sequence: CASSLERSRSNQPQHF. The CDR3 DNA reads TGTGCCAGCAGCTTAGAGAGATCACGGTCAAATCAGCCCCAGCATTTT. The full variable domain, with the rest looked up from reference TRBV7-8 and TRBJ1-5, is GAGVSQSPRYKVAKRGQDVALRCDPISGHVSLFWYQQALGQGPEFLTYFQNEAQLDKSGLPSDRFFAERPEGSVSTLKIQRTQQEDSAVYLCASSLERSRSNQPQHFGDGTRLSIL.

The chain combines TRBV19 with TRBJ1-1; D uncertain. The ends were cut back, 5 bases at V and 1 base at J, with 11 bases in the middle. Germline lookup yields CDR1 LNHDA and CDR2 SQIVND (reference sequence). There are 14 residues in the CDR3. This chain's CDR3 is CASSWQSGNTEAFF. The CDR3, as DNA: TGTGCCAGTAGTTGGCAGTCGGGGAACACTGAAGCTTTCTTT.

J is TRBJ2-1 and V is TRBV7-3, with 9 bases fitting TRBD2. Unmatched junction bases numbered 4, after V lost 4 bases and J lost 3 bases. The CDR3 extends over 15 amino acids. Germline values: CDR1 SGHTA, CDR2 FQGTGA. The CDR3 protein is CASSSLAGSYNEQFF. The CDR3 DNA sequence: TGTGCCAGCAGCTCTCTAGCGGGGAGCTACAATGAGCAGTTCTTC.